A single sample gave rise to the 7 T cell receptor beta chains below, sequenced in a study of shared clonotypes between healthy human individuals (dated by TCRdb to the early 2020s). Libraries were made using the immunoSEQ multiplex PCR assay. Held by TCRdb, this immuneACCESS table contains in-frame sequences only and omits some clones. Under half of the omission traces to an unresolved V gene where checked; the cause of the rest is unknown. For this sample there are some 2,100,000 clones; approximately 94% appear just once. The ten largest clones take up over 0.1% of the sample. The sequenced sample consisted of naive CD4+ T cells sorted from blood. The intended sense of this specimen's cell subset or site label: CD45RA+ positively selected. These TCRs come from a man between 18 and 29 years old in good health.

The rearrangement uses TRBV10-2 and TRBJ1-2, with 7 nucleotides matching TRBD1. V lost 7 bases to trimming and J lost 6 bases; unmatched junction nucleotides: 8. Germline values: CDR1 WSHSY, CDR2 SAAADI. The CDR3 runs to 13 residues. The CDR3 region is CASKLAGTDGYTF. CDR3 sequence (DNA): TGCGCCAGCAAATTAGCCGGGACAGATGGCTACACCTTC.

J is TRBJ2-7 and V is TRBV11-3; 7 nucleotides agree with TRBD1. Germline V gene data show CDR1 as SGHNT and CDR2 as YENEEA. Trimming took 2 bases from V and 2 from J; bases not matched to a gene: 9. This CDR3 has 16 amino acids. The CDR3: CASSLIPDRVAYEQYF. The CDR3 region has the DNA TGTGCCAGCAGCTTAATCCCCGACAGGGTTGCCTACGAGCAGTACTTC.

This clone has only one observation. This chain connects TRBV7-2 to TRBJ2-1; TRBD1 is a possible D gene (6 bases). The CDR3 contains 16 residues. Trimming took off 3 bases at V and 0 bases at J, with 12 bases between the two ends. Germline V gene sequence: CDR1 SGHTA, CDR2 FQGNSA. The CDR3 spells CASSFQTGTSYNEQFF. CDR3 sequence (DNA): TGTGCCAGCAGCTTCCAGACAGGTACCTCCTACAATGAGCAGTTCTTC.

The V call is TRBV6-1, the J call TRBJ2-2, with 9 bases lining up with TRBD1. There are 15 residues in the CDR3. Germline CDR1 and CDR2: MNHNS and SASEGT. The V and J ends lost 4 bases and 3 bases, in that order; junction bases with no gene match: 3. The CDR3 sequence: CASSVRDRDTGELFF. In DNA form, the CDR3 reads TGTGCCAGCAGTGTAAGGGACAGGGACACCGGGGAGCTGTTTTTT.

The chain uses TRBV27 and TRBJ2-1, with 9 bases that match TRBD1. With 5 bases clipped from V and 6 bases from J, the junction kept 8 bases outside the gene matches. The CDR3 has 15 amino acids. Germline CDR1 and CDR2: MNHEY and SMNVEV (reference sequence). In DNA form, the CDR3 reads TGTGCCAGCAGTACCCGGGACAGGGATATCAATGAGCAGTTCTTC. It specifies CASSTRDRDINEQFF.

The rearrangement uses TRBV7-2 and TRBJ2-7, with TRBD1 matching 8 bases. Germline CDR1 and CDR2: SGHTA and FQGNSA. There are 15 residues in the CDR3. V lost 1 base and J lost 5; bases outside the gene matches: 7. The CDR3 DNA follows: TGTGCCAGCAGCTTAGATGGCAGGGGGCTAAACGAGCAGTACTTC. Translation gives CASSLDGRGLNEQYF.

This clone was seen only once. The genes are TRBV4-1 and TRBJ2-7; TRBD2 agrees at 7 bases. CDR1 and CDR2 (germline): MGHRA, YSYEKL. Trimming removed 2 bases from V and 4 bases from J; junction bases left unmatched: 14. The CDR3 contains 17 residues. This chain's CDR3 is CASSQISLNSGSYEQYF. The CDR3 region has the DNA TGCGCCAGCAGCCAAATATCACTAAATAGCGGGTCATACGAGCAGTACTTC.